This entry concerns a single T cell receptor beta chain. The antigen is unknown. This entry belongs to a study of T cell responses to AZD1222 COVID-19 vaccine. Overall study results and limits: Just six or seven AZD1222 recipients tested seropositive at baseline.

The V end lost 5 bases, the J end lost 6 bases, and 10 bases lay between the germline ends. The CDR3 covers 12 residues. Germline-derived CDR1 and CDR2 are SGHTA and FQGNSA. The table came from immunoSEQ multiplex PCR; TCRdb's copy has only in-frame clones and leaves some out. The sample records about 120,000 clones, around 90% being singletons. This clonotype was obtained from an adult who received the AZD1222 COVID-19 vaccine. Sample: peripheral blood, taken 28 days after the second AZD1222 dose. This chain joins TRBV7-2 and TRBJ1-2; D gene ambiguous. The CDR3 loop is CASSPQRHGYTF. In DNA form, the CDR3 reads TGTGCCAGCAGCCCTCAGCGACATGGCTACACCTTC.